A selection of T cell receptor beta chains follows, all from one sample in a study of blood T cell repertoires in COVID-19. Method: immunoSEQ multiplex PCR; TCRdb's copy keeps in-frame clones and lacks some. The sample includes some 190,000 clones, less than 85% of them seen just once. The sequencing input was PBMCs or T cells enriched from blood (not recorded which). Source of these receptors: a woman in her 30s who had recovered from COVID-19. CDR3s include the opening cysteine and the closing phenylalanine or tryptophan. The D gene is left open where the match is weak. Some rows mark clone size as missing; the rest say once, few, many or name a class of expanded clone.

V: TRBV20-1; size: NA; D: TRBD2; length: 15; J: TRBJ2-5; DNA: TGCAGTGCTAGTTGGAGCGGGGGACGTCAAGAGACCCAGTACTTC; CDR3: CSASWSGGRQETQYF
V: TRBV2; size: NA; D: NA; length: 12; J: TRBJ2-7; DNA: TGTGCCAGCAGTGAAGCGCATCGGGAGCAGTACTTC; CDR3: CASSEAHREQYF
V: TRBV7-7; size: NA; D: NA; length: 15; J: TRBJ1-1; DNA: TGTGCTAGCAGCCCATTTGCCGGGAGGGACACTGAAGCTTTCTTT; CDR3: CASSPFAGRDTEAFF
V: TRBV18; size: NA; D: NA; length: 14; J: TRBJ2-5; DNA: TGTGCCAGCTCACCCGAAGAGGACCAAGAGACCCAGTACTTC; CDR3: CASSPEEDQETQYF
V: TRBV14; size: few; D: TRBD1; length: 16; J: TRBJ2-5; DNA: TGTGCCAGCAGCTACAACCCCGGGACAGGAGTGGGGACCCAGTACTTC; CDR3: CASSYNPGTGVGTQYF
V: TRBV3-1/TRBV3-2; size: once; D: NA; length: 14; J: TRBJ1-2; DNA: TGTGCCAGCAGGGGGTCAGGGCCTAACTATGGCTACACCTTC; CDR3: CASRGSGPNYGYTF
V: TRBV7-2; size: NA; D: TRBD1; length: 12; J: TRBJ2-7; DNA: TGTGCCAGCAGCCGACCGTTGGACAGGGTTCTCTTC; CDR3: CASSRPLDRVLF
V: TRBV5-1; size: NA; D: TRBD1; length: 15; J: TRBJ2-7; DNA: TGCGCCAGCAGCCCCCAGGGACAGGGGAGAAACGAGCAGTACTTC; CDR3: CASSPQGQGRNEQYF
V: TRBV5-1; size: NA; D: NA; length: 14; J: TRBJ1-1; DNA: TGCGCCAGCAGCTTGGCTGGGGGGATGTCTGAAGCTTTCTTT; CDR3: CASSLAGGMSEAFF
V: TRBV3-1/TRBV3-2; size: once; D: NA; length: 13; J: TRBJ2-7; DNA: TGTGCCAGCAGCCAAGTTTCGGGGTCCGAGCAGTACTTC; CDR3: CASSQVSGSEQYF
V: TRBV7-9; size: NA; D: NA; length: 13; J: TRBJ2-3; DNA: TGTGCCAGCAGCTTAGGTAGCGCAGATACGCAGTATTTT; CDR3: CASSLGSADTQYF
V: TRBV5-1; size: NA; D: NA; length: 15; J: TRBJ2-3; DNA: TGCGCCAGCAGCCTCCCGGGAACTACCAGAGATACGCAGTATTTT; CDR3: CASSLPGTTRDTQYF
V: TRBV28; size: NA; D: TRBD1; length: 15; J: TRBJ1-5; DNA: TGTGCCAGCAGTAAAATACAGGGGGGGAATCAGCCCCAGCATTTT; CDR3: CASSKIQGGNQPQHF
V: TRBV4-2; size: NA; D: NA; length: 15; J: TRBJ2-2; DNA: TGTGCCAGCAGCCAAGAGACTATGAACACCGGGGAGCTGTTTTTT; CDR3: CASSQETMNTGELFF
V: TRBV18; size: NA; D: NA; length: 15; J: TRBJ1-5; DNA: TGTGCCAGCTCACCACAGGGGGTTGAGGGCCAGCCCCAGCATTTT; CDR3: CASSPQGVEGQPQHF
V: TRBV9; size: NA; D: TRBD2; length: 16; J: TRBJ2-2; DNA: TGTGCCAGCAAGGGAAAAGCGGGAGCGATCACCGGGGAGCTGTTTTTT; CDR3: CASKGKAGAITGELFF
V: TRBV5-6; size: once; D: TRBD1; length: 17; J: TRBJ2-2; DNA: TGTGCCAGCAGCTTTATGACAGGGAGATTAGTCACCGGGGAGCTGTTTTTT; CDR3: CASSFMTGRLVTGELFF
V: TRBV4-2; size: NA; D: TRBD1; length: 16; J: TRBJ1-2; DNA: TGTGCCAGCAGCCAAGGTGACAGGGCCTCTAACTATGGCTACACCTTC; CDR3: CASSQGDRASNYGYTF
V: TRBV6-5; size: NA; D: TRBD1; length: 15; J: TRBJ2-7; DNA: TGTGCCAGCAGCCAATGGGTGGACAGGGTGTGGGAGCAGTACTTC; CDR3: CASSQWVDRVWEQYF
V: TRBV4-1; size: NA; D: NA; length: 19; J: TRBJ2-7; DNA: TGCGCCAGCAGCCAAGATTTTAAGTCATCGGCAGTGGAGGCCTACGAGCAGTACTTC; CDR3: CASSQDFKSSAVEAYEQYF
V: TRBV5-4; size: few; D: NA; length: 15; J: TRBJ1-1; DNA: TGTGCCAGCAGGTCGTTTGGGGCAGCGAACACTGAAGCTTTCTTT; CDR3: CASRSFGAANTEAFF
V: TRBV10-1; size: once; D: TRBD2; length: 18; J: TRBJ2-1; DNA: TGCGCCAGCAGCTCGACTGGGACTAGCGGGAAGTCCTACAATGAGCAGTTCTTC; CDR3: CASSSTGTSGKSYNEQFF
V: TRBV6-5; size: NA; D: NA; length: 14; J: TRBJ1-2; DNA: TGTGCCAGCAGTTACAGGGCGGGGAACTATGGCTACACCTTC; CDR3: CASSYRAGNYGYTF
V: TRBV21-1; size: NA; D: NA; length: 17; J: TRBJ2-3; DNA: TGTGCCAGCAGCAAAGATGACAGTAAAGACACAACAGATACGCAGTATTTT; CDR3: CASSKDDSKDTTDTQYF
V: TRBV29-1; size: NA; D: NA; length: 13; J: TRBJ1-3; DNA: TGCAGCGGCATACAGGGCTCTGGAAACACCATATATTTT; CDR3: CSGIQGSGNTIYF
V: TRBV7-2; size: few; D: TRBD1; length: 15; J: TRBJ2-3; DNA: TGTGCCAGCAGCTTGGGGACAGGGTGGGCAGATACGCAGTATTTT; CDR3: CASSLGTGWADTQYF